This T cell receptor beta chain was recorded in a study of memory CD4+ T cells and cytomegalovirus serostatus. V lost 2 bases and J 0 bases, leaving 13 bases between the germline ends. In germline, CDR1 is MGHDK, CDR2 SYGVNS. The CDR3 runs 16 residues. Authors' data handling: After removing out-of-frame reads, 2 million to 2.5 million distinct TCRbeta sequences remained. TCRdb keeps only in-frame clones here, not all; method: immunoSEQ multiplex PCR. V, J and clone size derive from that table, while D and trimming were established from the DNA sequence. Here the sample spans more than 45,000 clones, around four fifths being singletons. On this clone itself: Antigen: not known.

Single viable CD3+CD4+CD8-CD45RO+ cells were sorted as the memory CD4+ T cells. Total CD4+ T cells were enriched by CD4 positive selection. Study-level results: Of 150 to 200 reported CMV TCRbeta sequences, 60 to 85 were found in memory CD4+ repertoires. A US-trained random forest predicted CMV serostatus with median AUC around 0.9.

The sample taken for sequencing was memory CD4+ T cells from blood. The clonotype was recovered from an adult in good health and CMV-seronegative. The rearrangement uses TRBV25-1 and TRBJ2-5; D assignment may be TRBD1 or TRBD2 (7 bases each). DNA of the CDR3: TGTGCCAGCAGTGAACAGGGGGAGGGGTACCAAGAGACCCAGTACTTC. Its translation: CASSEQGEGYQETQYF. The complete variable domain, with remaining parts taken from reference TRBV25-1 and TRBJ2-5, reads EADIYQTPRYLVIGTGKKITLECSQTMGHDKMYWYQQDPGMELHLIHYSYGVNSTEKGDLSSESTVSRIRTEHFPLTLESARPSHTSQYLCASSEQGEGYQETQYFGPGTRLLVL.